This T cell receptor (beta chain) was observed in a study of cytomegalovirus exposure and HLA in healthy donors. This clone has a count of ten or more. V shed 0 bases, J shed 4 bases, and the junction held 6 bases outside the gene matches. From germline, CDR1 is SGHAT and CDR2 FQNNGV. CDR3 length equals 16 residues. TCRdb's table, derived via immunoSEQ multiplex PCR, lists solely in-frame clones and lacks some. Here the sample spans about 160,000 clones, about 96% being singletons. The sequencing sample was made of PBMCs. This chain connects TRBV11-2 to TRBJ2-7; 10 nucleotides align to TRBD2. The clonotype originates from a woman between 18 and 30 years old in good health and CMV-seronegative. The CDR3 here is CASSLEVRTSGYEQYF. The CDR3 nucleotides are TGTGCCAGCAGCTTAGAGGTGAGGACTAGCGGATACGAGCAGTACTTC. Filled out from reference TRBV11-2 and TRBJ2-7, the complete variable domain reads EAGVAQSPRYKIIEKRQSVAFWCNPISGHATLYWYQQILGQGPKLLIQFQNNGVVDDSQLPKDRFSAERLKGVDSTLKIQPAKLEDSAVYLCASSLEVRTSGYEQYFGPGTRLTVT.